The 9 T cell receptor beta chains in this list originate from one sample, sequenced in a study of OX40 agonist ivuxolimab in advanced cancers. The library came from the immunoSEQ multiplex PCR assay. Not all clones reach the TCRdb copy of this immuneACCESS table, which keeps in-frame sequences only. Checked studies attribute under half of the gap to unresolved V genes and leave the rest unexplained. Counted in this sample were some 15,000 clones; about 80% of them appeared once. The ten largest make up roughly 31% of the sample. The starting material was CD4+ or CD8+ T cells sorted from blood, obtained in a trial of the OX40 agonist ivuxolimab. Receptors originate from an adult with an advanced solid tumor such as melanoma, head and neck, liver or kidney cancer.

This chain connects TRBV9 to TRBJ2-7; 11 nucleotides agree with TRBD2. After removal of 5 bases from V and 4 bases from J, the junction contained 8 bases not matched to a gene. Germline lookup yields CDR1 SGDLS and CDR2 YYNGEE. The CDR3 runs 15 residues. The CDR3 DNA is TGTGCCAGCAGTGGGTCGGGACTAGCGGTGTACGAGCAGTACTTC. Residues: CASSGSGLAVYEQYF.

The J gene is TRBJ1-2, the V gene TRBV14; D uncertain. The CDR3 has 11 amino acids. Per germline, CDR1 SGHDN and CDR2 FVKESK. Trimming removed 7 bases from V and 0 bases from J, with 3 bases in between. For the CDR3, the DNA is TGTGCCAGCACGGCTAACTATGGCTACACCTTC. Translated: CASTANYGYTF.

DNA of the CDR3: TGTGCCACCAGCAGGACGAAGAAGACAGCGATGAACACTGAAGCTTTCTTT. Protein: CATSRTKKTAMNTEAFF. The chain recombines TRBV15 with TRBJ1-1; D possibly corresponds to TRBD1 (5 bases). The germline CDR1 and CDR2 sequences are LNHNV and YYDKDF (reference sequence). This CDR3 contains 17 residues. Trimming stripped 3 bases from V and 0 bases from J, with 17 bases between.

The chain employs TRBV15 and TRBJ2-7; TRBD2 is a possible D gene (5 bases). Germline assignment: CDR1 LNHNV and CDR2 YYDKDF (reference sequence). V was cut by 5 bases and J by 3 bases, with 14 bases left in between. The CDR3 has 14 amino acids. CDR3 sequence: CATSVGPRDYEQYF. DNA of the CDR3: TGTGCCACCAGCGTGGGCCCTCGGGACTACGAGCAGTACTTC.

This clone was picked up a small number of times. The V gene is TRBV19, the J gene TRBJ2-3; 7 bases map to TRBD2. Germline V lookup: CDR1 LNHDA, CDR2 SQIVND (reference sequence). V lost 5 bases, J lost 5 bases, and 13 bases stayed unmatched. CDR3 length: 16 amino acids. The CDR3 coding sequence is TGTGCCAGTAGTCTCGGGACTATGGCGATTGGAGATACGCAGTATTTT. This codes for CASSLGTMAIGDTQYF.

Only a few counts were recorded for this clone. The CDR3 coding sequence is TGTGCCAGCAGCTTAGATAGGTCCTCGGAGAGAGGGACCCAGTACTTC. Protein: CASSLDRSSERGTQYF. This chain connects TRBV11-3 to TRBJ2-5; D remains unclear. Deletions cut 0 bases from V and 7 bases from J, with 18 bases between. The CDR3 covers 16 residues. Looked up from germline, CDR1 is SGHNT and CDR2 is YENEEA.

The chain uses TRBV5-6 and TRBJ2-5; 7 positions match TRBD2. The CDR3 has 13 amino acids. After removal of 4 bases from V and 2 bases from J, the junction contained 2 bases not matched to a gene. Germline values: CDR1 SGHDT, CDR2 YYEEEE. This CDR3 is CASSLGGQETQYF. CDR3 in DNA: TGTGCCAGCAGCCTGGGAGGGCAAGAGACCCAGTACTTC. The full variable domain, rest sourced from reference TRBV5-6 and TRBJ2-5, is DAGVTQSPTHLIKTRGQQVTLRCSPKSGHDTVSWYQQALGQGPQFIFQYYEEEERQRGNFPDRFSGHQFPNYSSELNVNALLLGDSALYLCASSLGGQETQYFGPGTRLLVL.

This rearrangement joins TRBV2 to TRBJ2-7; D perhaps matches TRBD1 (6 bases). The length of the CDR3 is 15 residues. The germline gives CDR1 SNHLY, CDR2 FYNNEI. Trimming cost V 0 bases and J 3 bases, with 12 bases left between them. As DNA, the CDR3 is TGTGCCAGCAGTGAAGCTAGACAGGAAATCTACGAGCAGTACTTC. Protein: CASSEARQEIYEQYF.

CDR3 coding DNA: TGTGCCAGCAGTGAGGGGGAAATCCGAGGGTTCTTC. Its translation: CASSEGEIRGFF. The chain carries TRBV2 and TRBJ2-1; possibly TRBD1 or TRBD2 for D (5 bases each). Germline V CDR1 and CDR2: SNHLY, FYNNEI. The germline V and J ends were trimmed by 3 bases and 15 bases, with 15 bases remaining between them. This CDR3 has 12 residues. Full variable domain (rest looked up from reference TRBV2 and TRBJ2-1): EPEVTQTPSHQVTQMGQEVILRCVPISNHLYFYWYRQILGQKVEFLVSFYNNEISEKSEIFDDQFSVERPDGSNFTLKIRSTKLEDSAMYFCASSEGEIRGFFGPGTRLTVL.